The present entry profiles one T cell receptor beta chain with its context. The antigen is unknown. The naive CD8 population came from CD45RO-negative cells selected for CCR7, without terminally differentiated effector memory CD45RA+ cells. The source of the sample is a study of shared clonotypes between healthy human individuals. Turning to the study itself: The study used three CD4 naive, three CD4 memory, two CD8 naive and one CD8 memory plate per donor. Study results and limitations: Across subsets, estimated richness was generally greater for naive than for memory populations. Clonotype sharing among donors, it was expected, would be affected by sequencing depth.

Assay used: immunoSEQ multiplex PCR; TCRdb lists only in-frame clones, some missing. The table records millions of clones, approximately 95% of them present only once. Germline V lookup: CDR1 MNHEY, CDR2 SVGAGI. Trimming left V 0 bases short and J 3 bases short, with 15 bases between. This CDR3 comprises 16 residues. The genes are TRBV6-5 and TRBJ2-7; D remains ambiguous. This TCR was recovered from a young man in good health. The sample comprised naive CD8+ T cells sorted from blood. CDR3 region: CASSYSAAGAIYEQYF. The CDR3, as DNA: TGTGCCAGCAGTTACTCGGCGGCAGGTGCTATCTACGAGCAGTACTTC.